These T cell receptor beta chains were read from a single sample in a study of somatic mutations in cytotoxic T cells in rheumatoid arthritis. The protocol was immunoSEQ multiplex PCR, while the TCRdb copy is restricted to in-frame clones and leaves out a portion. The sample consists of several thousand clones, more than 70% of them appearing once. Sequencing was done on a sample of CD8+ T cells sorted from blood. The receptors shown here come from an adult with rheumatoid arthritis. Each CDR3 is given with its conserved first and last residue. Size values are once, few and many counts, or a class for expanded clones, and some rows have none.

v_call,clone_size,j_call,cdr3_aa
TRBV27,.,TRBJ2-5,CASSQTGDLVETQYF
TRBV2,few,TRBJ2-7,CASSATYEQYF
TRBV27,.,TRBJ1-1,CASSSPWQGAEAFF
TRBV2,.,TRBJ2-3,CASSGGPGQGMDTQYF
TRBV7-6,.,TRBJ2-7,CASSLPGTDNEQYF
TRBV28,.,TRBJ1-2,CASSLPAAGGYGYTF
TRBV19,few,TRBJ2-1,CASYSGSSYNEQFF
TRBV19,.,TRBJ2-2,CASSQGRNTGELFF
TRBV10-3,once,TRBJ2-3,CAISEGTSGIRDTQYF
TRBV7-2,.,TRBJ1-6,CASSRFGQGSSYNSPLHF
TRBV5-6,.,TRBJ1-4,CASSSPGGGTEKLFF
TRBV27,.,TRBJ2-1,CASSSTPSSHEQFF
TRBV7-2,.,TRBJ2-1,CASSEDLSSYNEQFF
TRBV28,.,TRBJ2-1,CASSFPGQGLFEQFF
TRBV6-1,.,TRBJ2-2,CASSEVVTNTGELFF
TRBV29-1,once,TRBJ1-2,CSVESAAYYGYTF
TRBV18,.,TRBJ2-2,CASSPTGGVELFF
TRBV4-3,once,TRBJ1-2,CASSQDWDRSPIYGYTF
TRBV7-2,.,TRBJ2-4,CASSSTSGGNVGKNIQYF
TRBV9,.,TRBJ1-1,CASSVVVNTEAFF
TRBV15,.,TRBJ2-3,CATSAGQGFTDTQYF
TRBV27,.,TRBJ2-1,CASSRLAGSYNEQFF
TRBV18,.,TRBJ1-4,CASSPPEGAETNEKLFF
TRBV14,.,TRBJ2-5,CASSRLSGGQETQYF
TRBV7-2,.,TRBJ2-5,CASSPGGGRETQYF
TRBV9,.,TRBJ2-1,CASSVGADSYNEQFF
TRBV9,few,TRBJ1-3,CASSPDPSSGNTIYF
TRBV9,.,TRBJ2-2,CASSVGGTGELFF
TRBV5-1,.,TRBJ1-6,CASSLEGRGNSPLHF
TRBV28,.,TRBJ2-1,CASSPSAGESRNEQFF
TRBV19,.,TRBJ2-3,CASSIPLAGAQGAQYF
TRBV5-1,.,TRBJ2-3,CASSLQDHTDTQYF
TRBV4-3,once,TRBJ2-2,CASSQTDRRTGELFF
TRBV28,.,TRBJ2-5,CASSYRGKETQYF
TRBV28,.,TRBJ2-1,CASSFPGPYNEQFF
TRBV7-3,few,TRBJ2-7,CASSGEVGGEQYF
TRBV6-5,.,TRBJ2-7,CASSYDHGNSYEQYF
TRBV7-9,.,TRBJ1-6,CASSSLGRDSPLHF
TRBV6-5,.,TRBJ1-2,CASSSWDSISNYGYTF
TRBV5-6,.,TRBJ2-7,CASSLGSSYEQYF
TRBV4-2,.,TRBJ2-2,CASSQESLAGATGELFF
TRBV7-2,once,TRBJ2-3,CASSSTRGSTDTQYF
TRBV9,few,TRBJ1-1,CASSAFDLNTEAFF
TRBV27,.,TRBJ1-5,CASSWGSNQPQHF
TRBV9,.,TRBJ2-5,CASSSLGGQGVWETQYF
TRBV28,.,TRBJ1-2,CASGRDSF
TRBV6-1,once,TRBJ2-7,CASSEEVRPNYEQYF
TRBV6-1,few,TRBJ1-5,CASSLTDFNQPQHF
TRBV18,.,TRBJ2-3,CASSRLVTGTDTQYF
TRBV11-2,once,TRBJ2-3,CASSSHGGLSTDTQYF
TRBV28,.,TRBJ1-2,CASSLWFYGYTF